The sequence of this T cell receptor beta chain was determined in a study of neurological immune-mediated disorders. Study-wide points: Private repertoires in all groups were suggested by the absence of shared CDR3 amino acid sequences among expanded clones across subjects.

As for this clonotype: Antigen specificity is unknown. This may be a read error, as it is one base from a much larger clone.

By 5'RACE with 10-nucleotide random UMIs, the cDNA was made. A single run covered 15-18 subjects with over 160 million TCR-beta sequences. One entry per CDR3 protein results from TCRdb running MiXCR on the 5' RACE reads. The sample contains about 66,000 distinct CDR3 sequences, 3% to 4% of which appear only once. V gave up 8 bases and J gave up 6 bases, with 22 bases separating them. CDR1 and CDR2 (germline): MNHEY, SMNVEV (reference sequence). The CDR3 is 15 residues long. This TCR came from a man in his forties with multiple sclerosis. The sequenced sample consisted of PBMCs. J is TRBJ1-2 and V is TRBV27; D unresolved. CDR3 amino acids: CASGEGRTPFHGYTF. CDR3 coding DNA: TGTGCCAGCGGAGAAGGACGGACTCCTTTCCATGGCTACACCTTC.